This T cell receptor beta chain stems from a study of T cell changes during pregnancy in multiple sclerosis (dated by TCRdb to the late 2010s). Study-level background: In women with multiple sclerosis, the researchers looked at how the T cell repertoire shifted as pregnancy progressed.

Based on the germline V gene, the CDR1 and CDR2 sequences are LGHNA and YSLEER. The CDR3, cysteine through phenylalanine, is 16 amino acids long. Only CDR3 DNA remains: 48 bases, in frame from the first base. V is cut back by 4 bases and J by 5 bases, with 6 bases in the junction unmatched. Library construction relied on the immunoSEQ multiplex PCR assay. TCRdb took over this immuneACCESS table, retaining in-frame rearrangements with V and J assigned. Such tables are incomplete; in checked studies, under half of the missing clones stem from an unresolved V gene, and the remainder is unexplained. Counted in this sample were about 40,000 clones; approximately 90% of them appeared once. The biggest ten clones account for roughly 0.5% of the sample. Points on this clone: Its cognate antigen has yet to be identified. Per-base qualities were not stored, and no clone one base away is much larger.

The sequence derives from a female donor with multiple sclerosis, enrolled in a pregnancy study. Sequenced material: CD4+ T cells from peripheral blood mononuclear cells, taken in the first trimester of pregnancy. The chain links TRBV4-3 with TRBJ1-6; 9 bases in between match TRBD1. The DNA is as follows: TGCGCCAGCAGCCTAATCGGACAGGGGAATAATTCACCCCTCCACTTT. It translates to CASSLIGQGNNSPLHF.